These T cell receptor beta chains were read from a single sample in a study of vaccination effects on CD4 cells after COVID-19. The method was immunoSEQ multiplex PCR; TCRdb's version includes in-frame clones alone and lacks a portion of them. Counted here are approximately 30,000 clones, around 80% occurring once; the ten biggest clones make up 25% to 35%. Which antigens these TCRs recognize remains unknown. The sample was CD4+ T cells from PBMCs cultured with SARS-CoV-2 spike peptides, taken before COVID-19 vaccination. The receptors derive from a human donor who received a COVID-19 vaccine. CDR3s include the opening cysteine and the closing phenylalanine or tryptophan. D genes are given only for firm matches. Some rows mark clone size as missing; the rest say once, few, many or name a class of expanded clone.

TRBV3-1/TRBV3-2	few	TRBJ1-1	-	TGTGCCAGCAGCCAAGGTAAGGGGGGATTGAACACTGAAGCTTTCTTT	CASSQGKGGLNTEAFF
TRBV29-1	few	TRBJ1-2	-	TGCAGCGTTGAATTGCCAGGGAATGGCTACACCTTC	CSVELPGNGYTF
TRBV9	-	TRBJ2-2	TRBD2	TGTGCCAGCAGCGTACCCACATCAGGAGCGGGGGAGAACACCGGGGAGCTGTTTTTT	CASSVPTSGAGENTGELFF
TRBV4-1	-	TRBJ1-4	-	TGCGCCAGCAGCCTAAGTATCAGAGAAAAACTGTTTTTT	CASSLSIREKLFF
TRBV19	-	TRBJ1-1	-	TGTGCCAGTAGTATAGAGTTTCAAGGGACTGAAGCTTTCTTT	CASSIEFQGTEAFF
TRBV19	-	TRBJ2-3	-	TGTGCCAGTAGTAGCACACTGCTAAATACGCAGTATTTT	CASSSTLLNTQYF
TRBV5-1	-	TRBJ1-1	-	TGCGCCAGCAGCAAGAACAGGAACACTGAAGCTTTCTTT	CASSKNRNTEAFF
TRBV19	-	TRBJ1-1	-	TGTGCCAGTAGTAGTTGGGGCCGGAACACTGAAGCTTTCTTT	CASSSWGRNTEAFF
TRBV4-2	once	TRBJ2-1	-	TGTGCCAGCAGCCAAGTCCCTTGGCGGGCCCTTAACAATGAGCAGTTCTTC	CASSQVPWRALNNEQFF
TRBV18	-	TRBJ2-4	TRBD1	TGTGCCAGCTCACCGATGACAGGGGGATTAGCCAAAAACATTCAGTACTTC	CASSPMTGGLAKNIQYF
TRBV23-1	-	TRBJ2-7	-	TGCGCCAGCACCCCGCGGCAGGAGGGTACCTACTACGAGCAGTACTTC	CASTPRQEGTYYEQYF
TRBV11-2	-	TRBJ1-4	-	TGTGCCAGCAGCTTCCCACAGGGAGGAACTAATGAAAAACTGTTTTTT	CASSFPQGGTNEKLFF
TRBV5-1	-	TRBJ2-2	-	TGCGCCAGCAGTGGAGGGGGCTCGAGCACCGGGGAGCTGTTTTTT	CASSGGGSSTGELFF
TRBV6-1	-	TRBJ2-7	TRBD1	TGTGCCAGCAGTGAAGCCACCGGGACAGTATCCTACGAGCAGTACTTC	CASSEATGTVSYEQYF
TRBV19	few	TRBJ1-1	-	TGTGCCAGTAGTATAGGTTCGGCCAGTAACACTGAAGCTTTCTTT	CASSIGSASNTEAFF
TRBV27	-	TRBJ2-6	-	TGTGCCACCCTGGGGTACTCTGGGGCCAACGTCCTGACTTTC	CATLGYSGANVLTF
TRBV5-1	-	TRBJ2-5	TRBD1	TGCGCCAGCAGTACCGGGACAGGGGGCCGGGAGACCCAGTACTTC	CASSTGTGGRETQYF
TRBV19	-	TRBJ2-1	TRBD2	TGTGCCAGTAGTATATCCAAGGGAGGGTACAATGAGCAGTTCTTC	CASSISKGGYNEQFF
TRBV7-2	-	TRBJ2-7	TRBD1	TGTGCCAGCAGCTTCCTAAACAGGGACAGCGAGCAGTACTTC	CASSFLNRDSEQYF
TRBV7-9	once	TRBJ2-7	-	TGTGCCAGCAGCTTGGGCGTTCTAGTAGGAGAACCCTACGAGCAGTACTTC	CASSLGVLVGEPYEQYF
TRBV7-9	-	TRBJ2-7	TRBD1	TGTGCCAGCAGCTTAGTCCAGGGGGCCTACGAGCAGTACTTC	CASSLVQGAYEQYF
TRBV5-1	-	TRBJ2-3	TRBD2	TGCGCCAGCAGCTTCGGGGGGTCCCGGGAAAATACGCAGTATTTT	CASSFGGSRENTQYF
TRBV6-2/TRBV6-3	-	TRBJ2-7	-	TGTGCCAGCAGTACCGACAGAACTTACGAGCAGTACTTC	CASSTDRTYEQYF
TRBV19	-	TRBJ2-2	TRBD1	TGTGCCAGTAGTATGGGACAGAAGAACACCGGGGAGCTGTTTTTT	CASSMGQKNTGELFF
TRBV5-1	-	TRBJ2-7	TRBD2	TGCGCCAGCAGCCCTAGCGGCTCCTACGAGCAGTACTTC	CASSPSGSYEQYF
TRBV2	-	TRBJ1-6	-	TGTGCCAGCAGTGATATGGGGAGGATTTCACCCCTCCACTTT	CASSDMGRISPLHF
TRBV30	-	TRBJ2-7	TRBD2	TGTGCCTGGAGTGACGGGACTAGCGGGAGGGCCCCCTACTTC	CAWSDGTSGRAPYF
TRBV11-3	-	TRBJ1-6	-	TGTGCCAGCAGCTTGACAAATTCACCCCTCCACTTT	CASSLTNSPLHF
TRBV12-5	-	TRBJ2-1	-	TGTGCTAGTGGTTCCAGACTCAACAATGAGCAGTTCTTC	CASGSRLNNEQFF
TRBV7-8	once	TRBJ2-1	-	TGTGCCAGCAGCCCTACCCCCGGGGAGCAGTTCTTC	CASSPTPGEQFF
TRBV7-2	-	TRBJ2-1	TRBD2	TGTGCCAGCAGCCGGACTAGCGGGGCTTACAATGAGCAGTTCTTC	CASSRTSGAYNEQFF
TRBV11-2	-	TRBJ1-2	-	TGTGCCAGCAGCCCGGTCCGCAGACCTGATCCCTTGACTAACTATGGCTACACCTTC	CASSPVRRPDPLTNYGYTF
TRBV6-5	-	TRBJ2-1	-	TGTGCCAGCACAAAGGGAGCCTCCTACAATGAGCAGTTCTTC	CASTKGASYNEQFF
TRBV11-2	-	TRBJ1-4	-	TGTGCCAGCAGCTTAGATCCGGGTTCGGGGCTGTTTTTT	CASSLDPGSGLFF
TRBV2	-	TRBJ1-4	TRBD1	TGTGCCAGCAGCCAACAGGGGAGGGGTGAAAAACTGTTTTTT	CASSQQGRGEKLFF
TRBV28	few	TRBJ1-4	-	TGTGCCAGCAGTAGGGGGGGAGGGGGGAATGAAAAACTGTTTTTT	CASSRGGGGNEKLFF
TRBV21-1	-	TRBJ1-2	-	TGTGCCAGCAGCAAAGTTACTTGCTATGGCTACACCTTC	CASSKVTCYGYTF
TRBV23-1	few	TRBJ2-7	TRBD1	TGCGCCAGCAGTCGCTCCCAAGACAGGGCGGGGCAGTACTTC	CASSRSQDRAGQYF
TRBV18	few	TRBJ1-2	-	TGTGCCAGCTCACCAGGGTTGATCAGCGACTACACCTTC	CASSPGLISDYTF
TRBV6-1	-	TRBJ2-7	-	TGTGCCAGCAGTCCAGACGGGACGGCTTACGAGCAGTACTTC	CASSPDGTAYEQYF
TRBV3-1/TRBV3-2	-	TRBJ1-3	TRBD1	TGTGCCAGCAGCCCTGGACAGGGTAGAAACACCATATATTTT	CASSPGQGRNTIYF
TRBV4-3	-	TRBJ1-1	TRBD1	TGCGCCAGCAGCCGTGGGACAGGGGGTTTGGGCACTGAAGCTTTCTTT	CASSRGTGGLGTEAFF
TRBV10-3	-	TRBJ1-1	-	TGTGCCATCAGGGATCGGGGGGGTTCTGAAGCTTTCTTT	CAIRDRGGSEAFF
TRBV6-5	once	TRBJ1-1	-	TGTGCCAGCAAGAAAGAGTGGAACACTGAAGCTTTCTTT	CASKKEWNTEAFF
TRBV6-5	-	TRBJ1-2	-	TGTGCCAGCAGTTACAGGAAGGGGGGCTATGGCTACACCTTC	CASSYRKGGYGYTF
TRBV12-3/TRBV12-4	-	TRBJ2-5	-	TGTGCCAGCAGTTTTCGGTTATACGAGACCCAGTACTTC	CASSFRLYETQYF
TRBV5-4	-	TRBJ2-2	-	TGTGCCAGCAGCTTGGACAGATCGAACACCGGGGAGCTGTTTTTT	CASSLDRSNTGELFF
TRBV5-6	-	TRBJ1-4	-	TGTGCCAGCAGCGCGGGACTCCCTGTGGGGACAACTAATGAAAAACTGTTTTTT	CASSAGLPVGTTNEKLFF
TRBV2	once	TRBJ2-3	TRBD1	TGTGCCAGATCCGGGACAGGGGGCGTTGGCTTAACAGATACGCAGTATTTT	CARSGTGGVGLTDTQYF
TRBV11-2	-	TRBJ2-3	-	TGTGCCAGCAGCTTCCGGGAGTCCTCGACTGGCACAGATACGCAGTATTTT	CASSFRESSTGTDTQYF
TRBV5-1	few	TRBJ1-1	TRBD1	TGCGCCAGCAGCCCCGGGACAGCGAACACTGAAGCTTTCTTT	CASSPGTANTEAFF
TRBV14	-	TRBJ2-7	TRBD1	TGTGCCAGCAGCGCTGGACAGGGGGGAGGCTACGAGCAGTACTTC	CASSAGQGGGYEQYF
TRBV29-1	-	TRBJ1-2	-	TGCAGCGTTAGACAGACCACCAACTATGGCTACACCTTC	CSVRQTTNYGYTF
TRBV5-8	-	TRBJ1-2	-	TGTGCCAGCAGCCTTGTAAAGGGCTACACCTTC	CASSLVKGYTF